This T cell receptor (beta chain) was found in a study of radiotherapy plus CTLA-4 blockade in lung cancer. On the study more broadly: Objective responses were recorded in around a sixth of patients, with disease control recorded in 31%.

Details on this clone: Its specificity is unknown.

General study results and limits: After radiotherapy and ipilimumab, tumor-derived clones expanded in peripheral blood. With interferon-beta, early dynamics of blood T cell clones were reported to best predict response.

Ipilimumab CTLA-4 blockade and focal radiation were given to patients with chemo-refractory metastatic non-small-cell lung cancer. The junction had 10 bases not matched to a gene; V was cut back by 5 bases and J by 0 bases. Per germline, CDR1 SGHDT and CDR2 YYEEEE. This CDR3 is 16 amino acids long. Measured with immunoSEQ multiplex PCR; TCRdb has only the in-frame clones, and not every one. The sample shows 75,000 to 100,000 clones, 65% to 80% of them seen only once. This chain uses TRBV5-6 with TRBJ1-2; 7 bases fit TRBD1. The sequencing here drew on peripheral blood, taken from a patient treated with radiotherapy plus ipilimumab. The receptor's source is a human donor with non-small cell lung cancer who had a partial response to radiotherapy plus ipilimumab. Some clones in this sample may be carry-over from other donors' samples. CDR3 sequence reads: CASRLKGGRANYGYTF. CDR3 bases: TGTGCCAGCAGGCTCAAAGGGGGCCGAGCTAACTATGGCTACACCTTC.